The present entry profiles one TCR beta chain with its context. Its matching antigen is unknown. These data belong to a study of CD4+ T cells in melanoma. General study points: Neoantigen-specific CD4+ T cells in melanoma reportedly had diverse differentiation states. A reported correlation linked neoantigen-specific CD4+ T cells to CD8+, macrophage and B cell function.

Clones were read by immunoSEQ multiplex PCR, and TCRdb kept only the in-frame ones, dropping some. The sample records around 100,000 clones, around 92% being singletons. V was pared by 5 bases and J by 3 bases, with 14 bases between. Germline V gene data show CDR1 as LNHDA and CDR2 as SQIVND (reference sequence). The CDR3 covers 15 residues. The sequence was collected from a human donor with melanoma. Specimen: peripheral blood. This rearrangement joins TRBV19 to TRBJ1-5; no reliable D call. Here the CDR3 DNA reads TGTGCCAGTAGTGTCGGACTGCTACCCAATCAGCCCCAGCATTTT. This translates into CASSVGLLPNQPQHF.